This passage covers 8 T cell receptor beta chains from one sample sequenced in a study of identifying expanded T cells in peripheral blood. The protocol was immunoSEQ multiplex PCR, while the TCRdb copy is restricted to in-frame clones and leaves out a portion. The profile shows roughly 92,000 clones, 85% to 90% of them singletons. The sequenced material came from blood. The receptor set was obtained from a person aged 18 to 75 in good health.

The CDR3 here is CASSYEARTGGNSPLHF. The CDR3 coding sequence is TGTGCCAGCAGTTACGAAGCTAGGACAGGGGGCAATTCACCCCTCCACTTT. This sequence joins TRBV28 and TRBJ1-6; 11 nucleotides line up with TRBD1. Germline V CDR1 and CDR2: MDHEN, SYDVKM. The CDR3 has 17 amino acids. Trimming took 4 bases from V and 7 from J; bases not matched to a gene: 9.

This clone occurred once. The chain uses TRBV29-1 and TRBJ2-7; D unresolved. The CDR3 loop spans 11 amino acids. Germline values: CDR1 SQVTM, CDR2 ANQGSEA. V lost 4 bases and J lost 3, with 7 bases in between. CDR3 amino acids: CSVAEVYEQYF. CDR3 DNA: TGCAGCGTTGCAGAAGTCTACGAGCAGTACTTC.

V and J are TRBV7-9 and TRBJ1-2; D possibly corresponds to TRBD1 (6 bases). V was shortened by 6 bases and J by 4 bases, with 30 bases between the two germline ends. Germline loops: CDR1 SEHNR, CDR2 FQNEAQ (reference sequence). The CDR3 spans 19 residues. In DNA form, the CDR3 reads TGTGCCAGCAGATCGTTCGCTGGGGACATCACGACTCCGAGCTATGGCTACACCTTC. Protein product: CASRSFAGDITTPSYGYTF.

The genes are TRBV9 and TRBJ1-2, with D possibly being TRBD1 (5 bases). V was shortened by 0 bases and J by 5 bases, with 11 bases between the two germline ends. This CDR3 is built from 14 residues. Germline CDR1 is SGDLS and CDR2 is YYNGEE. CDR3 DNA sequence: TGTGCCAGCAGCGTAGGGGGACCCCCATATGGCTACACCTTC. It is translated as CASSVGGPPYGYTF. The full variable domain, with the rest looked up from reference TRBV9 and TRBJ1-2, is DSGVTQTPKHLITATGQRVTLRCSPRSGDLSVYWYQQSLDQGLQFLIQYYNGEERAKGNILERFSAQQFPDLHSELNLSSLELGDSALYFCASSVGGPPYGYTFGSGTRLTVV.

This chain connects TRBV19 to TRBJ2-6; 12 nucleotides match TRBD1. This CDR3 has 17 residues. Germline lookup yields CDR1 LNHDA and CDR2 SQIVND (reference sequence). The J segment lost 3 bases and the V segment lost 3 bases, leaving 3 bases of the junction unmatched. CDR3 sequence: CASSMGQGAHGANVLTF. The CDR3 nucleotides read TGTGCCAGTAGTATGGGACAGGGGGCGCATGGGGCCAACGTCCTGACTTTC.

For the CDR3, the DNA is TGTGCCAGTAGTTTTACACGGAACTCCTACGAGCAGTACTTC. It specifies CASSFTRNSYEQYF. The chain links TRBV19 to TRBJ2-7; D is uncertain. The germline V and J ends were trimmed by 5 bases and 0 bases, with 11 bases remaining between them. The length of the CDR3 is 14 residues. Germline V lookup: CDR1 LNHDA, CDR2 SQIVND (reference sequence).

The rearrangement uses TRBV19 and TRBJ2-7; D may correspond to TRBD1 or TRBD2 (5 bases each). V lost 3 bases to trimming and J lost 3 bases, with 12 bases between them. CDR1 and CDR2 (germline): LNHDA, SQIVND (reference sequence). The CDR3 spans 14 residues. The CDR3 sequence: CASSIRRGFYEQYF. The CDR3 nucleotides are TGTGCCAGTAGTATTCGCCGGGGCTTCTACGAGCAGTACTTC.

The CDR3 DNA sequence: TGTGCCAGCAGCCGTACAGGTCCCCAGCATTTT. Its protein product is CASSRTGPQHF. This chain joins TRBV6-5 and TRBJ1-5, with TRBD1 as a possible D gene (5 bases). The CDR3 length is 11 residues. The V and J ends lost 6 bases and 10 bases respectively, with 10 bases between them. The V gene's germline CDR1 is MNHEY and CDR2 SVGAGI.